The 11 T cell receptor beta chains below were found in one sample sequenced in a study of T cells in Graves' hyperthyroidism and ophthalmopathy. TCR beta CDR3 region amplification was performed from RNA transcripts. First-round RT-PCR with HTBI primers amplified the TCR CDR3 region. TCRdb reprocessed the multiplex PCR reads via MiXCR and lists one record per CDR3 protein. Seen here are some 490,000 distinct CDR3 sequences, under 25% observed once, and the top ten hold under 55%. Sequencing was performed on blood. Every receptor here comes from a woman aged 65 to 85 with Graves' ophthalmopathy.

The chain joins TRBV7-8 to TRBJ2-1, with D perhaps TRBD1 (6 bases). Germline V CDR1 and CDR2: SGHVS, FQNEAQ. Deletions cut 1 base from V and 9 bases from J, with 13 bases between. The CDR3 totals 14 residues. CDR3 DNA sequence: TGTGCCAGCAGCTTAGGAAAGGGGGTAAGTGAGCAGTTCTTC. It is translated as CASSLGKGVSEQFF.

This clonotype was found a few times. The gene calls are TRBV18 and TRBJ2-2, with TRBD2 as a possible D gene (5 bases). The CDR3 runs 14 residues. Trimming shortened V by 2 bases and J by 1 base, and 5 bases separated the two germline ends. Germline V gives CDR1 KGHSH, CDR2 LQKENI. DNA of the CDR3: TGTGCCAGCTCACCAGGGAGGAACACCGGGGAGCTGTTTTTT. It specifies CASSPGRNTGELFF.

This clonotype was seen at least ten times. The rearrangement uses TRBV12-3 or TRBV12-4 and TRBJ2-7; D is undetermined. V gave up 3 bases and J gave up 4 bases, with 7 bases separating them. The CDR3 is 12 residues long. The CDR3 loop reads CASSFWGYEQYF. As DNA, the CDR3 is TGTGCCAGCAGTTTCTGGGGTTACGAGCAGTACTTC.

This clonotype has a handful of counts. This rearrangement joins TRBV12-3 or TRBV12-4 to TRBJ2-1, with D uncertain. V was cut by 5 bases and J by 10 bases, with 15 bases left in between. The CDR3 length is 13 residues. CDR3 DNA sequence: TGTGCCAGCAGTGCCCCACTTTCCCGGGAGCAGTTCTTC. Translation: CASSAPLSREQFF.

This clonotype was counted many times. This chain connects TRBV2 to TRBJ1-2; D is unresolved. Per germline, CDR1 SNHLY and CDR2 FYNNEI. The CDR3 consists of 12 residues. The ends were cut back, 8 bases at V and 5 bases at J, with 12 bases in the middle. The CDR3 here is CASRVRLYGYTF. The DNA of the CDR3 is TGTGCCAGCCGGGTCCGACTTTATGGCTACACCTTC.

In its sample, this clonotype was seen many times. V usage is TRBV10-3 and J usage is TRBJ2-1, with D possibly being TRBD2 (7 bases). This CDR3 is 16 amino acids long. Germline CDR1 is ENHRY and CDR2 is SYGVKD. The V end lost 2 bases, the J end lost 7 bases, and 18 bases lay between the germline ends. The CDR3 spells CAISERGDTNGNEQFF. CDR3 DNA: TGTGCCATCAGTGAGCGGGGGGACACGAATGGGAATGAGCAGTTCTTC.

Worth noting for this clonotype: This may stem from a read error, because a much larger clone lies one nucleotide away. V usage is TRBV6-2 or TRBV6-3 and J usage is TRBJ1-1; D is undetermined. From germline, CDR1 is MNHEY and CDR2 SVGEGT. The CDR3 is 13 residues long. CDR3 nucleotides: TGTGCCAGAAGTTACTCGATAAGCGCTGAAGCTTTCTTT. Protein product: CARSYSISAEAFF.

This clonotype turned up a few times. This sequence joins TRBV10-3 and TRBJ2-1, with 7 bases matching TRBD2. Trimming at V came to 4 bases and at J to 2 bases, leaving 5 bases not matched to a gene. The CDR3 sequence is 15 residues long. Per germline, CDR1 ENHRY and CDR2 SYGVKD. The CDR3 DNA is TGTGCCATCAGTGTTGGACGGGAGGCCTACAATGAGCAGTTCTTC. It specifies CAISVGREAYNEQFF.

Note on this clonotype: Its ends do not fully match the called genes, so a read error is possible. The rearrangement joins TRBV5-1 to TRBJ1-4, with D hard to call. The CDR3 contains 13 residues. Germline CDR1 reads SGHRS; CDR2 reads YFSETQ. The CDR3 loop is CASSDGTNEELFF. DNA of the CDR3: TGCGCCAGCAGCGATGGAACTAATGAAGAACTGTTTTTT.

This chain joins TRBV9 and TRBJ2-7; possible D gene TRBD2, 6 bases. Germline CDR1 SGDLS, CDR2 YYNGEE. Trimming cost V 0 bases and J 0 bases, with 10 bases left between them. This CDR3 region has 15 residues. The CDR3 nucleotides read TGTGCCAGCAGCGTAGGCGGGACCCTCTCCTACGAGCAGTACTTC. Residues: CASSVGGTLSYEQYF.

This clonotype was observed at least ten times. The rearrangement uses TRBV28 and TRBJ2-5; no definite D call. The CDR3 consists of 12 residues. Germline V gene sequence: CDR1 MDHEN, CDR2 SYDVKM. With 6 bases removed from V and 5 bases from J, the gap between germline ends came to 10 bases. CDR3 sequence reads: CASSPPRETQYF. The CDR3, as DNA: TGTGCCAGCAGCCCCCCGCGGGAGACCCAGTACTTC. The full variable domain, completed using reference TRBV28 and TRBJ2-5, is DVKVTQSSRYLVKRTGEKVFLECVQDMDHENMFWYRQDPGLGLRLIYFSYDVKMKEKGDIPEGYSVSREKKERFSLILESASTNQTSMYLCASSPPRETQYFGPGTRLLVL.